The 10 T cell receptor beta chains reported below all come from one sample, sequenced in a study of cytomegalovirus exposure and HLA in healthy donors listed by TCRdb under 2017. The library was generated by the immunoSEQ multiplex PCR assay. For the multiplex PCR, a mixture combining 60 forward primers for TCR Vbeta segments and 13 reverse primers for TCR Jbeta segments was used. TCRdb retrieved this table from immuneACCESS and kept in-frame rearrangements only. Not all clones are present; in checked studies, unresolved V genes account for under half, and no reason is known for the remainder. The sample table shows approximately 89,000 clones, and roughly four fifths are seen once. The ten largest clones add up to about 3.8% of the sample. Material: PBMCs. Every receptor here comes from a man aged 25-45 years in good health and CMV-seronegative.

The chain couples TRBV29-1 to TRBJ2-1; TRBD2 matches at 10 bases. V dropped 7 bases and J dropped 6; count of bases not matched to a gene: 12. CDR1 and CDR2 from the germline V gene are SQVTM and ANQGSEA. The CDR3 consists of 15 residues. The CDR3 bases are TGCAGCGCCCACAAGCGGGCTAGCGGGAGCAATGAGCAGTTCTTC. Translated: CSAHKRASGSNEQFF.

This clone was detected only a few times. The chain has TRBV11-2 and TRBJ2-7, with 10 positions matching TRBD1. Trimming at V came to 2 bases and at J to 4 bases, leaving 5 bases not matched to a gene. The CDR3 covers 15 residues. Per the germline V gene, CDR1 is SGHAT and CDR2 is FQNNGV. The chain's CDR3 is CASSLPGQGIYEQYF. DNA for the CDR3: TGTGCCAGCAGCTTACCGGGACAGGGGATTTACGAGCAGTACTTC.

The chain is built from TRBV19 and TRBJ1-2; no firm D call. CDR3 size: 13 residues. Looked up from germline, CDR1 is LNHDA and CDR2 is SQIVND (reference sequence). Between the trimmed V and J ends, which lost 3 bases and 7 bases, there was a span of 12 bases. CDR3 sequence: CASSMREASGYTF. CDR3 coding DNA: TGTGCCAGTAGTATGAGGGAGGCGTCTGGCTACACCTTC. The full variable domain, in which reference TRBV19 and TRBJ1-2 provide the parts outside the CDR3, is DGGITQSPKYLFRKEGQNVTLSCEQNLNHDAMYWYRQDPGQGLRLIYYSQIVNDFQKGDIAEGYSVSREKKESFPLTVTSAQKNPTAFYLCASSMREASGYTFGSGTRLTVV.

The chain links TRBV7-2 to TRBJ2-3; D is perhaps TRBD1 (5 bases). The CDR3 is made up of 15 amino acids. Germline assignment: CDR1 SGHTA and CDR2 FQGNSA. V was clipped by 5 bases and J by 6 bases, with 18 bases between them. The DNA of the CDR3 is TGTGCCAGCAGCCCTGAGGTAGGGGCGCGCGATACGCAGTATTTT. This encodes CASSPEVGARDTQYF.

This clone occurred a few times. CDR3 sequence (DNA): TGCGCCAGCAGCCAAGATAGATACTCTGGGGCCAACGTCCTGACTTTC. Translated: CASSQDRYSGANVLTF. V and J are TRBV4-3 and TRBJ2-6; D gene unclear. The CDR3 extends over 16 amino acids. Germline V CDR1 and CDR2: LGHNA, YSLEER. Trimming stripped 0 bases from V and 0 bases from J, with 6 bases between.

As DNA, the CDR3 is TGCGCCAGCAGCTTGGAAAGGGGCACCTACGAGCAGTACTTC. Its translation is CASSLERGTYEQYF. The rearrangement uses TRBV5-1 and TRBJ2-7; possibly TRBD1 for D (5 bases). CDR1 and CDR2 from the germline V gene are SGHRS and YFSETQ. CDR3 length: 14 amino acids. The V end was cut by 0 bases, the J end by 2 bases, with 9 bases between.

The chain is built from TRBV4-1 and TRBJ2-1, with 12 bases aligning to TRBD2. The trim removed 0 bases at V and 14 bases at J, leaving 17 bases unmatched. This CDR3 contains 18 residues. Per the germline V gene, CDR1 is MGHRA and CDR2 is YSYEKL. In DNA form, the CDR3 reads TGCGCCAGCAGCCAAGATACGGATACGGCTAGCGGGGGGGCCTGGGAGTTCTTC. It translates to CASSQDTDTASGGAWEFF.

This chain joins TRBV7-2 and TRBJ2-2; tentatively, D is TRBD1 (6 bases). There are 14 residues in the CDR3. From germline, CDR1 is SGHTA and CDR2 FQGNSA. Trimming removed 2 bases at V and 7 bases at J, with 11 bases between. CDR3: CASSLHRVGGELFF. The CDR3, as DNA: TGTGCCAGCAGCTTACACAGGGTGGGCGGGGAGCTGTTTTTT. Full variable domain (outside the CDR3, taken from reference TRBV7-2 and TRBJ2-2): GAGVSQSPSNKVTEKGKDVELRCDPISGHTALYWYRQSLGQGLEFLIYFQGNSAPDKSGLPSDRFSAERTGGSVSTLTIQRTQQEDSAVYLCASSLHRVGGELFFGEGSRLTVL.

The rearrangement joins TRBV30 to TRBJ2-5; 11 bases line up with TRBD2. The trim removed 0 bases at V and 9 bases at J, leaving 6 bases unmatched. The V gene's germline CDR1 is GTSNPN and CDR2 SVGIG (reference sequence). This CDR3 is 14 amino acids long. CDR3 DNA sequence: TGTGCCTGGAGTGTTACTAGCGGGGGCCTGGCCCAGTACTTC. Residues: CAWSVTSGGLAQYF.

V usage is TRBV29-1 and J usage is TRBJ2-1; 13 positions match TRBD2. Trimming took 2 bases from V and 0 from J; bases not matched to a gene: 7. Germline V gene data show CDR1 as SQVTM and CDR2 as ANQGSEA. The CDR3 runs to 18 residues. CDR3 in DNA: TGCAGCGTTGAAATGGGGGGACTAGCGGGAAACTCCTACAATGAGCAGTTCTTC. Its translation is CSVEMGGLAGNSYNEQFF.